These 9 T cell receptor beta chains were sequenced from one sample in a study of blood T cell repertoires in COVID-19. TCRdb's copy holds only in-frame clones and misses some; the assay was immunoSEQ multiplex PCR. The data show 150,000 to 200,000 clones, with 70% to 90% seen just once and 3.5% to 4.5% held by the top ten. Sequencing used peripheral blood. The receptors originated from a woman aged 25-40 years with acute or convalescent COVID-19.

The DNA for the CDR3 is TGTGCCAGCATTAGGCCCGCTAGCGATGAGCAGTTCTTC. Its protein is CASIRPASDEQFF. The gene calls are TRBV7-9 and TRBJ2-1; D is perhaps TRBD2 (6 bases). The germline CDR1 and CDR2 sequences are SEHNR and FQNEAQ (reference sequence). CDR3 length equals 13 residues. V lost 7 bases to trimming and J lost 8 bases, with 15 bases between them.

The chain combines TRBV28 with TRBJ1-1; 10 nucleotides line up with TRBD1. After removal of 6 bases from V and 13 bases from J, the junction contained 8 bases not matched to a gene. Per germline, CDR1 MDHEN and CDR2 SYDVKM. The CDR3 is 12 amino acids. CDR3: CASSPGDRGSFF. The CDR3, as DNA: TGTGCCAGCAGCCCCGGGGACAGGGGTAGTTTCTTT. Complete variable domain (other parts from reference TRBV28 and TRBJ1-1): DVKVTQSSRYLVKRTGEKVFLECVQDMDHENMFWYRQDPGLGLRLIYFSYDVKMKEKGDIPEGYSVSREKKERFSLILESASTNQTSMYLCASSPGDRGSFFGQGTRLTVV.

This chain joins TRBV18 and TRBJ2-6, with 8 positions matching TRBD1. Looked up from germline, CDR1 is KGHSH and CDR2 is LQKENI. The ends lost 1 base at V and 0 bases at J; junction bases unmatched: 5. The CDR3 sequence is 18 residues long. CDR3 sequence: CASSPLSGGASGANVLTF. In nucleotides, the CDR3 is TGTGCCAGCTCACCACTGTCAGGGGGCGCCTCTGGGGCCAACGTCCTGACTTTC.

CDR3 nucleotides: TGTGCCAGCAGTTTCCTACAGGATGGGTCTTCACCCCTCCACTTT. It codes for CASSFLQDGSSPLHF. This chain links TRBV6-5 with TRBJ1-6; the D gene is possibly TRBD1 (5 bases). V dropped 4 bases and J dropped 9 bases, with 16 bases sitting between them. CDR3 length: 15 residues. Germline CDR1 and CDR2: MNHEY and SVGAGI.

The chain joins TRBV13 to TRBJ2-7; TRBD2 matches 14 bases. J gave up 4 bases and V 11 bases, and 7 bases lay outside the gene matches. Per germline, CDR1 PRHDT and CDR2 FYEKMQ (reference sequence). The CDR3 length is 14 residues. CDR3 residues: CAVRLAGGRYEQYF. The CDR3 DNA sequence: TGTGCCGTCCGACTAGCGGGAGGGAGGTACGAGCAGTACTTC.

The V and J genes are TRBV11-3 and TRBJ1-1; 7 bases align to TRBD1. In germline, CDR1 is SGHNT, CDR2 YENEEA. This CDR3 spans 12 amino acids. With 3 bases clipped from V and 8 bases from J, the junction kept 3 bases outside the gene matches. The CDR3 loop reads CASSLGDREAFF. The DNA for the CDR3 is TGTGCCAGCAGCTTGGGGGACAGAGAAGCTTTCTTT.

This sequence joins TRBV27 and TRBJ1-5; D is unresolved. The CDR3 covers 13 residues. The germline V and J ends were trimmed by 8 bases and 5 bases, with 13 bases remaining between them. CDR1 MNHEY and CDR2 SMNVEV come from the germline V gene (reference sequence). The CDR3 coding sequence is TGTGCCAGCCCCTGGCCAGGCCATCAGCCCCAGCATTTT. Translated: CASPWPGHQPQHF.

The rearrangement uses TRBV15 and TRBJ2-1; a weak D match, TRBD1 (5 bases). The CDR3 is made up of 17 amino acids. V was shortened by 2 bases and J by 0 bases, with 14 bases between the two germline ends. Germline loops: CDR1 LNHNV, CDR2 YYDKDF (reference sequence). The CDR3 nucleotides are TGTGCCACCAGCAGACAGAACAGGCCGAGCTCCTACAATGAGCAGTTCTTC. Protein: CATSRQNRPSSYNEQFF.

This clone was seen a few times. The rearrangement uses TRBV2 and TRBJ2-1; 8 positions agree with TRBD2. This CDR3 region has 12 residues. The trim removed 7 bases at V and 8 bases at J, leaving 4 bases unmatched. Germline CDR1 is SNHLY and CDR2 is FYNNEI. Here the CDR3 reads CASTGRAYEQFF. The DNA for the CDR3 is TGTGCCAGCACCGGGAGGGCCTATGAGCAGTTCTTC.